The entry that follows covers one T cell receptor beta chain sequence. Its target is unknown. The germline gene is not matched at one end of the junction; a read error may be the cause. Germline-derived CDR1 and CDR2 are SSHAT and FNYEAQ (reference sequence). There are 15 residues in the CDR3. Cells stained for CD3, CD4, CD8, CD45RA, CD27 and viability were sorted into four CD45RA/CD27 subsets. An equimolar mix of two oligonucleotides served as the beta constant-region primer for TRBC1 and TRBC2. Four rounds of PCR amplified the ligated cDNA using nested alpha and beta constant-region primers plus SP2. A single record per CDR3 protein comes from TCRdb applying MiXCR to the UMI-ligation and nested PCR reads. There are about 120,000 distinct CDR3 sequences in the sample; approximately 37% occur only once, and roughly 0.86% lies in the top ten. This specimen belongs to a study of naive and memory T cell subsets. Findings of the study overall: No ground truth validated the naive and memory repertoire findings. Diversity fell and Gini index rose from naive through CM, EM, EMRA.

V and J are TRBV7-7 and TRBJ2-1, with TRBD1 identical over 7 bases. Source material: central memory CD4+ T cells from blood. This receptor was obtained from a human donor in good health. CDR3 bases: TGTGCTAGCAGCACCTGGACAGGTTTCGACAATGAGCAGTTCTTC. This codes for CASSTWTGFDNEQFF.